This section outlines one TCR beta chain sequence together with its context. What it recognizes is unknown. The source of the sample is a study of OX40 agonist ivuxolimab in advanced cancers. Assay used: immunoSEQ multiplex PCR; TCRdb lists only in-frame clones, some missing. The sample consists of some 100,000 clones, under 95% of them appearing once. Study-level points and caveats: At 0.1-3.0 mg/kg, partial responders had clonal expansion among the lowest observed. Both CD4+ and CD8+ T cell populations in blood had undergone clonal expansion by week 6 at 0.1 to 3.0 mg/kg.

The source is an adult with an advanced solid tumor such as melanoma, head and neck, liver or kidney cancer. Sample: CD4+ or CD8+ T cells sorted from blood, taken in a trial of the OX40 agonist ivuxolimab.

CDR3 DNA: TGTGCCAGCAGCGAACTTAGGGAGAACACTGAAGCTTTCTTT. Translation: CASSELRENTEAFF. The chain is built from TRBV14 and TRBJ1-1; D is uncertain. V lost 5 bases and J lost 1, with 11 bases in between. The CDR3 length is 14 residues. The germline gives CDR1 SGHDN, CDR2 FVKESK.